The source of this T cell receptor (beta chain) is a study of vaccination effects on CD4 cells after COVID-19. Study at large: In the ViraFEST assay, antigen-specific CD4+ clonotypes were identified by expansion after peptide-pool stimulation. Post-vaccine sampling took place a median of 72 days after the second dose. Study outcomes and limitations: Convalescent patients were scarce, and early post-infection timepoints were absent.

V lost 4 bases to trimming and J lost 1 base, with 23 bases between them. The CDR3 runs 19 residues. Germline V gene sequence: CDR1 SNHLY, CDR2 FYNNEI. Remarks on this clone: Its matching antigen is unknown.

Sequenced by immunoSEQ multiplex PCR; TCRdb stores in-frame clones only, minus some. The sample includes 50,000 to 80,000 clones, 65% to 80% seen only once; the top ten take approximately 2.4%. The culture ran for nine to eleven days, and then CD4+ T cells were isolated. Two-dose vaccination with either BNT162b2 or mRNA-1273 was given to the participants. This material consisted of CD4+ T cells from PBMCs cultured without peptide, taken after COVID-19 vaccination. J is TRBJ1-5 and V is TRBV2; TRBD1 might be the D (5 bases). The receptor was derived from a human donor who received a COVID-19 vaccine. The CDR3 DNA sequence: TGTGCCAGCAGTGTCCATGGAACATACCTGAAGGGGAGCAATCAGCCCCAGCATTTT. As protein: CASSVHGTYLKGSNQPQHF.